The source of this T cell receptor beta chain is a study of cytomegalovirus exposure and HLA in healthy donors. Study at large: Falling in the Caucasian-associated ancestry cluster were 81% of 398 genotyped donors.

The CDR3 runs to 15 residues. Trimming pared 1 base from V and 6 bases from J, leaving 14 bases between. Germline loops: CDR1 SGHNT, CDR2 YYREEE (reference sequence). The PCR had 60 Vbeta and 13 Jbeta primers. The data were produced by immunoSEQ multiplex PCR, yet TCRdb's version contains in-frame clones alone and is incomplete. Of around 120,000 clones in the sample, about 76% were seen once. The sequenced sample was PBMCs. V and J are TRBV5-4 and TRBJ2-1; weak D call: TRBD1 (7 bases). The receptor's source is a woman aged 25-40 years in good health and CMV-seronegative. The CDR3 DNA reads TGTGCCAGCAGCTTGTCAGGGGGAGGTATCAATGAGCAGTTCTTC. Amino acid sequence: CASSLSGGGINEQFF. The full variable domain, rest sourced from reference TRBV5-4 and TRBJ2-1, is ETGVTQSPTHLIKTRGQQVTLRCSSQSGHNTVSWYQQALGQGPQFIFQYYREEENGRGNFPPRFSGLQFPNYSSELNVNALELDDSALYLCASSLSGGGINEQFFGPGTRLTVL.